A single sample gave rise to the 9 T cell receptor beta chains below, sequenced in a study of T cells in Graves' hyperthyroidism and ophthalmopathy. Researchers took RNA transcripts and amplified the TCR beta CDR3 regions from them. The primer set for the first-round RT-PCR of the TCR CDR3 was HTBI. A single record per CDR3 protein comes from TCRdb applying MiXCR to the multiplex PCR reads. Of about 290,000 distinct CDR3 sequences in the sample, 13% were seen once. The sequencing input was blood. The source is a woman in her twenties or thirties with Graves' hyperthyroidism that later progressed to Graves' ophthalmopathy.

The table lists this clonotype with many counts. This chain uses TRBV20-1 with TRBJ2-7; TRBD2 matches at 8 bases. The CDR3 runs to 13 residues. Per germline, CDR1 DFQATT and CDR2 SNEGSKA (reference sequence). Trimming cost V 3 bases and J 5 bases; bases outside gene matches: 6. DNA of the CDR3: TGCAGTGCTAGTCCGGGAGGGAAGAACGAGCAGTACTTC. It is translated as CSASPGGKNEQYF.

This clonotype has a count of ten or more. The genes are TRBV20-1 and TRBJ2-7; 14 nucleotides align to TRBD2. Trimming took 3 bases from V and 5 from J; bases not matched to a gene: 9. Germline V gene sequence: CDR1 DFQATT, CDR2 SNEGSKA (reference sequence). The CDR3 covers 16 residues. CDR3 protein: CSARRLAGGVENEQYF. The CDR3 coding sequence is TGCAGTGCTAGGCGACTAGCGGGAGGGGTGGAGAACGAGCAGTACTTC.

V and J are TRBV5-4 and TRBJ2-7; 7 bases are a match to TRBD1. Trimming removed 4 bases from V and 2 bases from J; junction bases left unmatched: 9. Germline V gives CDR1 SGHNT, CDR2 YYREEE (reference sequence). The CDR3 has 15 residues. CDR3 amino acids: CASSIRQGPTYEQYF. Here the CDR3 DNA reads TGTGCCAGCAGCATTCGACAGGGCCCTACCTACGAGCAGTACTTC.

The rearrangement uses TRBV10-3 and TRBJ1-1, with no clear D. Trimming removed 7 bases at V and 0 bases at J, with 9 bases between. The CDR3 runs 13 residues. Germline V gene lookup returns CDR1 ENHRY and CDR2 SYGVKD. The CDR3 spells CAITGSMNTEAFF. The DNA of the CDR3 is TGTGCCATCACCGGAAGTATGAACACTGAAGCTTTCTTT.

The chain links TRBV5-8 to TRBJ1-6; 9 bases map to TRBD1. The CDR3 consists of 16 residues. J was trimmed by 14 bases and V by 2 bases; bases with no gene match: 14. Germline V gene lookup returns CDR1 SGHTS and CDR2 YDEGEE. CDR3: CASSLVPGQGHGSLHF. The CDR3 nucleotides read TGTGCCAGCAGCTTAGTACCGGGACAGGGTCACGGGTCCCTCCACTTT.

This clonotype has a count of ten or more. This chain uses TRBV6-1 with TRBJ1-4; D not resolved. The V end was cut by 6 bases, the J end by 5 bases, with 7 bases between. Germline CDR1 and CDR2: MNHNS and SASEGT. The CDR3 runs to 12 residues. CDR3 bases: TGTGCCAGCAGAGGGAACAATGAAAAACTGTTTTTT. It translates to CASRGNNEKLFF.

The gene calls are TRBV6-5 and TRBJ1-5; no definite D call. Trimming left V 2 bases short and J 4 bases short, with 6 bases between. Germline lookup yields CDR1 MNHEY and CDR2 SVGAGI. The CDR3 sequence is 13 residues long. CDR3 DNA: TGTGCCAGCAGTTACGGGAATAATCAGCCCCAGCATTTT. Translation gives CASSYGNNQPQHF.

The chain has TRBV4-1 and TRBJ1-1; D is perhaps TRBD1 (5 bases). Trimming took off 0 bases at V and 6 bases at J, with 20 bases between the two ends. The CDR3 extends over 17 amino acids. CDR1 and CDR2 (germline): MGHRA, YSYEKL. The CDR3 loop is CASSQDSGDSWSPEAFF. In DNA, the CDR3 is TGCGCCAGCAGCCAAGATAGTGGGGACTCGTGGAGTCCTGAAGCTTTCTTT.

In this sample, this clonotype turned up many times. The rearrangement links TRBV19 to TRBJ1-5; D not resolved. The V gene lost 7 bases and the J gene lost 4 bases, with 11 bases spanning the gap. CDR3 length equals 13 residues. Looked up from germline, CDR1 is LNHDA and CDR2 is SQIVND (reference sequence). CDR3 sequence (DNA): TGTGCCAGTACCGGGCCAGCTAATCAGCCCCAGCATTTT. Its protein is CASTGPANQPQHF.